These T cell receptor beta chains were read from a single sample in a study of CDR3 diversity in severe acne. TCRdb reanalysed the PCR reads using MiXCR and keeps one entry per CDR3 protein. Among under 95,000 distinct CDR3 sequences listed, about 50% were seen once. Specimen: blood. The receptors stem from a male donor in good health, serving as a control. Both conserved end residues are part of each CDR3. A D gene is named only where the DNA matches it firmly. Rows give clone size only sometimes, using once, few, many, or a class for an expanded clone.

j_call d_call clone_size v_call cdr3_aa
TRBJ1-5 TRBD1 many TRBV30 CAWSRDRGSQPQHF
TRBJ2-3 . many TRBV19 CASSMMGGGDTQYF
TRBJ2-7 TRBD2 many TRBV7-8 CASSLTVPFTSGSRYEQYF
TRBJ1-1 . . TRBV2 CASSPDMNTKAFF
TRBJ2-3 . few TRBV24-1 CATSDSPETQYF
TRBJ2-7 TRBD2 medium-sized TRBV6-1 CASVRTSGSSTYEQYF
TRBJ1-4 . many TRBV4-2 CASSQAGSPTNEKLFF
TRBJ2-7 . . TRBV5-6 CASSLMEGRYEQYF
TRBJ1-3 . few TRBV7-2 CASSRYRDSGNTIYF
TRBJ2-5 . . TRBV28 CASSSSIGGETQYF
TRBJ2-1 TRBD2 . TRBV14 CASSAYTGTSGYYNEQFF
TRBJ2-6 . few TRBV15 CATSTGESGANVLTF
TRBJ2-7 . . TRBV5-1 CASSSGLQYEQYF
TRBJ2-5 TRBD2 many TRBV20-1 CSARDVSGRAMETQYF
TRBJ1-4 . . TRBV18 CASSPWTGEEKLFF
TRBJ1-2 TRBD1 few TRBV4-1 CASSPRGGQGYTF
TRBJ2-3 . . TRBV20-1 CSARELGPLETQYF
TRBJ1-4 TRBD1 . TRBV5-4 CASSRSRDRGLTNEKRFF
TRBJ2-5 . many TRBV6-4 CASSGEEAQYF
TRBJ1-2 . . TRBV5-6 CASSLFEGRANYGYTF
TRBJ2-7 . many TRBV28 CASYTGRGEQYF
TRBJ1-1 . . TRBV12-3/TRBV12-4 CASSLEPGRNTEAFF
TRBJ1-1 . . TRBV5-1 CASSFGRVEIEAFF
TRBJ2-7 TRBD2 . TRBV4-1 CASSQVQRLAGYEQYF
TRBJ2-2 . few TRBV12-3/TRBV12-4 CASSQPLGGNTGELFF